The rows below give T cell receptor beta chains drawn from one sample of a study of T cells in localized non-small cell lung cancer. Data came from immunoSEQ multiplex PCR; TCRdb stores just in-frame clones and leaves some out. The table has more than 70,000 clones, 84% seen once. Sequenced here: peripheral blood, sampled before any cancer treatment. The source of these receptors is a man aged 35-75 years with stage I lung adenocarcinoma. The CDR3 runs from the conserved cysteine through the conserved F or W. The order of the fields is J gene, D gene, V gene, clone size, CDR3 protein, CDR3 DNA. A D gene is named only where the DNA matches it firmly. For some rows the clone size is stated as once, few or many, or as a class when expanded; others skip it.

J: TRBJ1-1
D: -
V: TRBV7-8
size: -
CDR3: CASSLTVTNTEAFF
DNA: TGTGCCAGCAGCTTAACAGTTACGAACACTGAAGCTTTCTTT

J: TRBJ2-2
D: TRBD1
V: TRBV19
size: -
CDR3: CATRIGTANTGELFF
DNA: TGTGCCACCAGAATTGGGACAGCGAACACCGGGGAGCTGTTTTTT

J: TRBJ2-3
D: -
V: TRBV2
size: -
CDR3: CASTTSQYFTDTQYF
DNA: TGTGCCAGCACGACATCCCAATACTTCACAGATACGCAGTATTTT

J: TRBJ2-3
D: -
V: TRBV2
size: -
CDR3: CASERSTDTQYF
DNA: TGTGCCAGCGAGAGGAGCACAGATACGCAGTATTTT

J: TRBJ2-1
D: -
V: TRBV5-1
size: -
CDR3: CASSGVSSYNEQFF
DNA: TGCGCCAGCAGCGGGGTTTCCTCCTACAATGAGCAGTTCTTC

J: TRBJ2-7
D: TRBD2
V: TRBV19
size: -
CDR3: CASSIMGGISYEQYF
DNA: TGTGCCAGTAGTATCATGGGGGGGATCTCCTACGAGCAGTACTTC

J: TRBJ1-1
D: -
V: TRBV11-1
size: -
CDR3: CASSLVGGTEAFF
DNA: TGTGCCAGCAGCTTAGTAGGGGGCACTGAAGCTTTCTTT

J: TRBJ1-3
D: -
V: TRBV7-8
size: -
CDR3: CASNLGHGGSGNTIYF
DNA: TGTGCCAGCAACTTAGGCCACGGGGGCTCTGGAAACACCATATATTTT

J: TRBJ1-6
D: -
V: TRBV29-1
size: -
CDR3: CSVSFGTMPNSPLHF
DNA: TGCAGCGTTTCTTTCGGGACCATGCCAAATTCACCCCTCCACTTT

J: TRBJ2-7
D: -
V: TRBV28
size: -
CDR3: CASRLGGGGYSYEQYF
DNA: TGTGCCAGCAGGTTAGGGGGGGGAGGCTACAGTTACGAGCAGTACTTC

J: TRBJ1-6
D: TRBD1
V: TRBV19
size: -
CDR3: CASTQQGTYNSPLHF
DNA: TGTGCCAGTACCCAACAGGGGACCTATAATTCACCCCTCCACTTT

J: TRBJ1-2
D: -
V: TRBV7-9
size: -
CDR3: CASSLSGSQKGYTF
DNA: TGTGCCAGCAGCTTGTCTGGCTCCCAGAAGGGCTACACCTTC

J: TRBJ2-3
D: -
V: TRBV27
size: -
CDR3: CASSVGGTQYF
DNA: TGTGCCAGCTCAGTGGGGGGTACGCAGTATTTT

J: TRBJ1-2
D: -
V: TRBV6-5
size: medium-sized
CDR3: CASSYSSPNYGYTF
DNA: TGTGCCAGCAGTTACTCGAGCCCTAACTATGGCTACACCTTC

J: TRBJ2-7
D: TRBD2
V: TRBV5-1
size: -
CDR3: CASSFQLAGGKGEQYF
DNA: TGCGCCAGCAGCTTCCAGCTAGCGGGGGGAAAAGGCGAGCAGTACTTC

J: TRBJ1-1
D: -
V: TRBV25-1
size: -
CDR3: CASSEYGDNTEAFF
DNA: TGTGCCAGCAGTGAGTACGGAGACAACACTGAAGCTTTCTTT

J: TRBJ2-5
D: TRBD2
V: TRBV7-3
size: -
CDR3: CASSSVGTSGQETQYF
DNA: TGTGCCAGCAGCTCCGTGGGGACTAGTGGCCAAGAGACCCAGTACTTC

J: TRBJ1-6
D: -
V: TRBV2
size: once
CDR3: CASSDQDQTLHF
DNA: TGTGCCAGCAGTGATCAAGACCAGACCCTCCACTTT

J: TRBJ2-1
D: TRBD2
V: TRBV6-6
size: -
CDR3: CASKASGGAQAEQFF
DNA: TGTGCCAGCAAGGCTAGCGGGGGGGCTCAGGCTGAGCAGTTCTTC

J: TRBJ1-4
D: -
V: TRBV19
size: -
CDR3: CASSIDRDRRNEKLFF
DNA: TGTGCCAGTAGTATAGATCGCGACAGGCGGAATGAAAAACTGTTTTTT

J: TRBJ1-2
D: -
V: TRBV7-2
size: -
CDR3: CASSLAGRNGYTF
DNA: TGTGCCAGCAGCTTAGCAGGGAGGAATGGCTACACCTTC

J: TRBJ2-5
D: TRBD2
V: TRBV7-2
size: -
CDR3: CASSLGLAGTPQETQYF
DNA: TGTGCCAGCAGCTTGGGACTAGCGGGGACACCACAAGAGACCCAGTACTTC

J: TRBJ1-5
D: TRBD1
V: TRBV6-5
size: -
CDR3: CASSLDRAGGQPQHF
DNA: TGTGCCAGCAGTCTAGACAGGGCGGGCGGGCAGCCCCAGCATTTT

J: TRBJ2-7
D: TRBD2
V: TRBV29-1
size: -
CDR3: CSVEDPGGGPYEQYF
DNA: TGCAGCGTTGAAGATCCCGGGGGGGGGCCCTACGAGCAGTACTTC

J: TRBJ2-2
D: TRBD2
V: TRBV4-2
size: -
CDR3: CASRGLAATGELFF
DNA: TGTGCCAGCCGAGGCCTAGCGGCGACCGGGGAGCTGTTTTTT

J: TRBJ1-2
D: -
V: TRBV7-2
size: -
CDR3: CASSLTPGSYGYTF
DNA: TGTGCCAGCAGCTTAACCCCGGGCAGCTATGGCTACACCTTC

J: TRBJ1-1
D: -
V: TRBV15
size: -
CDR3: CATRSGRIGTEAFF
DNA: TGTGCCACCAGGTCAGGGAGGATCGGCACTGAAGCTTTCTTT

J: TRBJ1-2
D: -
V: TRBV19
size: -
CDR3: CASSIQGRNYGYTF
DNA: TGTGCCAGTAGTATTCAGGGCCGAAACTATGGCTACACCTTC

J: TRBJ2-4
D: -
V: TRBV15
size: -
CDR3: CATSTGTGNIQYF
DNA: TGTGCCACCAGCACGGGGACGGGGAACATTCAGTACTTC

J: TRBJ2-5
D: TRBD2
V: TRBV14
size: -
CDR3: CASSFIAGGTKETQYF
DNA: TGTGCCAGCAGCTTTATAGCGGGGGGAACCAAAGAGACCCAGTACTTC

J: TRBJ2-1
D: TRBD2
V: TRBV5-6
size: -
CDR3: CASSLVVTSGLPSYNEQFF
DNA: TGTGCCAGCAGCTTGGTAGTGACTAGCGGGTTACCTTCCTACAATGAGCAGTTCTTC

J: TRBJ1-1
D: -
V: TRBV7-9
size: -
CDR3: CASSLQGSTEAFF
DNA: TGTGCCAGCAGCCTACAGGGAAGCACTGAAGCTTTCTTT

J: TRBJ2-3
D: -
V: TRBV27
size: -
CDR3: CASSFLDTSTDTQYF
DNA: TGTGCCAGCAGTTTCCTAGACACTAGCACAGATACGCAGTATTTT

J: TRBJ1-5
D: -
V: TRBV12-5
size: once
CDR3: CASGFEGPQHF
DNA: TGTGCTAGTGGTTTTGAAGGGCCCCAGCATTTT

J: TRBJ1-1
D: -
V: TRBV10-3
size: -
CDR3: CAISSHGYRDTEAFF
DNA: TGTGCCATCAGCTCACATGGGTATAGGGACACTGAAGCTTTCTTT

J: TRBJ2-3
D: -
V: TRBV4-1
size: -
CDR3: CASSQNSGDTQYF
DNA: TGCGCCAGCAGCCAAAACTCGGGAGATACGCAGTATTTT

J: TRBJ2-2
D: TRBD1
V: TRBV27
size: -
CDR3: CASNLSGQGVSMDTGELFF
DNA: TGTGCCAGCAATCTTTCGGGACAGGGGGTCTCCATGGACACCGGGGAGCTGTTTTTT

J: TRBJ2-1
D: TRBD1
V: TRBV30
size: -
CDR3: CAWSVNRGNEQFF
DNA: TGTGCCTGGAGTGTAAACAGGGGTAATGAGCAGTTCTTC

J: TRBJ2-7
D: -
V: TRBV6-6
size: once
CDR3: CASGRRTSYEQYF
DNA: TGTGCCAGCGGGAGACGGACCTCCTACGAGCAGTACTTC

J: TRBJ2-7
D: -
V: TRBV10-1
size: -
CDR3: CASSPKIDRSYEQYF
DNA: TGCGCCAGCAGCCCCAAAATTGACCGCTCCTACGAGCAGTACTTC

J: TRBJ1-3
D: -
V: TRBV6-5
size: few
CDR3: CASISSGNTIYF
DNA: TGTGCCAGCATTTCCTCTGGAAACACCATATATTTT

J: TRBJ2-7
D: TRBD1
V: TRBV19
size: -
CDR3: CASSIHRGASYEQYF
DNA: TGTGCCAGTAGTATCCACAGGGGCGCATCCTACGAGCAGTACTTC

J: TRBJ2-1
D: -
V: TRBV18
size: -
CDR3: CASSLLLDLEEQFF
DNA: TGTGCCAGCTCACTACTACTAGATTTAGAAGAGCAGTTCTTC

J: TRBJ2-1
D: TRBD1
V: TRBV5-6
size: once
CDR3: CASNLQGASTYNEQFF
DNA: TGTGCCAGCAACTTACAGGGGGCTAGCACCTACAATGAGCAGTTCTTC

J: TRBJ1-2
D: -
V: TRBV19
size: -
CDR3: CASTERDYGYTF
DNA: TGTGCCAGTACTGAAAGGGACTATGGCTACACCTTC

J: TRBJ1-2
D: TRBD1
V: TRBV5-1
size: -
CDR3: CASSPSGTAYGYTF
DNA: TGCGCCAGCAGTCCTTCAGGGACAGCGTATGGCTACACCTTC

J: TRBJ1-2
D: -
V: TRBV10-3
size: -
CDR3: CAIKGADYGYTF
DNA: TGTGCCATCAAGGGCGCCGACTATGGCTACACCTTC

J: TRBJ1-2
D: -
V: TRBV25-1
size: -
CDR3: CASSASKGGGGYTF
DNA: TGTGCCAGCAGTGCCTCAAAGGGGGGAGGTGGCTACACCTTC

J: TRBJ2-1
D: -
V: TRBV19
size: medium-sized
CDR3: CASNVGWNEQFF
DNA: TGTGCCAGTAACGTAGGGTGGAATGAGCAGTTCTTC

J: TRBJ2-7
D: TRBD1
V: TRBV19
size: -
CDR3: CATTTGTGAYEQYF
DNA: TGTGCCACCACAACCGGGACAGGGGCCTACGAGCAGTACTTC

J: TRBJ2-3
D: -
V: TRBV30
size: -
CDR3: CAVQRGRGGTDTQYF
DNA: TGTGCCGTACAGCGAGGGAGAGGGGGCACAGATACGCAGTATTTT

J: TRBJ1-5
D: -
V: TRBV18
size: once
CDR3: CASSPSVGGQPQHF
DNA: TGTGCCAGCTCACCCTCCGTCGGGGGTCAGCCCCAGCATTTT

J: TRBJ1-6
D: -
V: TRBV5-6
size: -
CDR3: CASSLSARGSPLHF
DNA: TGTGCCAGCAGCTTATCGGCGCGAGGTTCACCCCTCCACTTT